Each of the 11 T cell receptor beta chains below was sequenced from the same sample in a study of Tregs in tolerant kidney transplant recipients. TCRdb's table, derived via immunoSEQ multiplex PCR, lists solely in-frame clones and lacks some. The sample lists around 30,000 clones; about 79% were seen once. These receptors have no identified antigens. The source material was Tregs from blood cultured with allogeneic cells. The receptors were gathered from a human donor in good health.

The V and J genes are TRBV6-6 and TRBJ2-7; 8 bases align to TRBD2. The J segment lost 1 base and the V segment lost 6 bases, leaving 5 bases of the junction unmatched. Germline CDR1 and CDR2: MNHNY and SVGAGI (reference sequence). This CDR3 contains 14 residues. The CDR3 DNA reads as TGTGCCAGCAGCCGGGGACTAGTGTCCTACGAGCAGTACTTC. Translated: CASSRGLVSYEQYF.

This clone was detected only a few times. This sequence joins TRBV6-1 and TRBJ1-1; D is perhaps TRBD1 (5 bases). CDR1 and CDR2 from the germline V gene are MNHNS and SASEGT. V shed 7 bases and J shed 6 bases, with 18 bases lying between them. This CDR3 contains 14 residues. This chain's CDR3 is CASTPPQGRAEAFF. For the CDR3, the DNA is TGTGCCAGCACCCCACCCCAGGGCCGTGCTGAAGCTTTCTTT.

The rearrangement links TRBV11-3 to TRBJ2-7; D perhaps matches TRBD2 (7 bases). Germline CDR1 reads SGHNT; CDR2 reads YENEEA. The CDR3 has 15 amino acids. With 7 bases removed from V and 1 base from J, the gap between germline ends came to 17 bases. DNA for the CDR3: TGTGCCAGCACCCCTGGGAGGGGGGCATCCTACGAGCAGTACTTC. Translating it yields CASTPGRGASYEQYF. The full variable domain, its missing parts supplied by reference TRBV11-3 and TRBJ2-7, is EAGVVQSPRYKIIEKKQPVAFWCNPISGHNTLYWYLQNLGQGPELLIRYENEEAVDDSQLPKDRFSAERLKGVDSTLKIQPAELGDSAVYLCASTPGRGASYEQYFGPGTRLTVT.

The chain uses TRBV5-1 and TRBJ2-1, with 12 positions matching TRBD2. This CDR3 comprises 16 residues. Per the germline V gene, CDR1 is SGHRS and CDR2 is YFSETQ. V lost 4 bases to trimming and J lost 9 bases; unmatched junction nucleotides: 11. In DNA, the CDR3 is TGCGCCAGCAGCCCCCGGACTAGCGGGGCCTGGAGTGAGCAGTTCTTC. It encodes CASSPRTSGAWSEQFF.

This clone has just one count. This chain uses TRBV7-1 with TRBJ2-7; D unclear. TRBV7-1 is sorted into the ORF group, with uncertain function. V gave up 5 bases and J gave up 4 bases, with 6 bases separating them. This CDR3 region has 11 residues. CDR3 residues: CASSPLYEQYF. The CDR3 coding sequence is TGTGCCAGCAGCCCCCTTTACGAGCAGTACTTC.

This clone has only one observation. The CDR3 region has the DNA TGTGCCAGCAGCACGGGACAGGGGGGCTATGGCTACACCTTC. The encoded protein is CASSTGQGGYGYTF. The rearrangement uses TRBV5-4 and TRBJ1-2; 11 positions match TRBD1. The CDR3 is 14 residues long. V shed 4 bases and J 4 bases; nucleotides not matched to a gene: 3. Germline V gives CDR1 SGHNT, CDR2 YYREEE (reference sequence).

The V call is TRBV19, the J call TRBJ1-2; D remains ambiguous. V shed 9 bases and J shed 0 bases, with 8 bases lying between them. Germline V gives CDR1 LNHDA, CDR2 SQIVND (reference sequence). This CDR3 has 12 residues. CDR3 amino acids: CASREANYGYTF. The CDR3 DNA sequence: TGTGCCAGCCGGGAAGCTAACTATGGCTACACCTTC. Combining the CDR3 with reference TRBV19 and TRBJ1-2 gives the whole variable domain DGGITQSPKYLFRKEGQNVTLSCEQNLNHDAMYWYRQDPGQGLRLIYYSQIVNDFQKGDIAEGYSVSREKKESFPLTVTSAQKNPTAFYLCASREANYGYTFGSGTRLTVV.

The CDR3 nucleotides are TGTGCCAGCACCACCCTCCGGACCCAGTACTTC. This translates into CASTTLRTQYF. V and J are TRBV6-6 and TRBJ2-5; D is uncertain. CDR1 is MNHNY, CDR2 SVGAGI, per germline (reference sequence). The CDR3 is made up of 11 amino acids. V gave up 7 bases and J gave up 7 bases, with 10 bases separating them.

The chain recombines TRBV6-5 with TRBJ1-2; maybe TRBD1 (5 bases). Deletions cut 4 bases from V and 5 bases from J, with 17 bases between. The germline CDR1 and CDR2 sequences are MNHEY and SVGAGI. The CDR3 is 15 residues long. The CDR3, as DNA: TGTGCCAGCAGTTCCCGTCACAGGCTCGGGTATGGCTACACCTTC. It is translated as CASSSRHRLGYGYTF.

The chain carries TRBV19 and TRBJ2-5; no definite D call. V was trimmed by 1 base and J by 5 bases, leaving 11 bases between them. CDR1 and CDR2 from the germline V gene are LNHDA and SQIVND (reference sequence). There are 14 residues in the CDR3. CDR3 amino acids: CASSIVGFPETQYF. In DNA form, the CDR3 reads TGTGCCAGTAGTATAGTCGGGTTCCCGGAGACCCAGTACTTC. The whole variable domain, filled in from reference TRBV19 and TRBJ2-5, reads DGGITQSPKYLFRKEGQNVTLSCEQNLNHDAMYWYRQDPGQGLRLIYYSQIVNDFQKGDIAEGYSVSREKKESFPLTVTSAQKNPTAFYLCASSIVGFPETQYFGPGTRLLVL.

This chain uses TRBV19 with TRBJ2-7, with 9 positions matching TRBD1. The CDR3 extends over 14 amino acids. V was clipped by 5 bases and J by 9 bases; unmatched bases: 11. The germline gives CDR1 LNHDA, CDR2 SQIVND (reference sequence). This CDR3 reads CASSSRQGGAGQYF. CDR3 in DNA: TGTGCCAGTAGTTCTAGACAGGGGGGAGCGGGGCAGTACTTC.